The 15 T cell receptor beta chains reported below all come from one sample, sequenced in a study of radiation and T cells in renal cell carcinoma. The table came from immunoSEQ multiplex PCR; TCRdb's copy has only in-frame clones and leaves some out. In the table there are around 94,000 clones, roughly 90% of which are singletons. Sample time point: baseline pretreatment blood. Regarding treatment: 15 Gy SBRT to primary tumor, nephrectomy 4 weeks later. Sequencing was performed on blood, taken from a patient whose treatment included radiotherapy and nephrectomy. The source is a man aged 45 to 65 with renal cell carcinoma.

The J gene is TRBJ2-1, the V gene TRBV9; 7 bases align to TRBD1. V dropped 0 bases and J dropped 3; count of bases not matched to a gene: 6. Germline assignment: CDR1 SGDLS and CDR2 YYNGEE. The CDR3 extends over 16 amino acids. The CDR3 protein is CASSVGTGTRYNEQFF. CDR3 coding DNA: TGTGCCAGCAGCGTAGGGACAGGAACCCGCTACAATGAGCAGTTCTTC.

V and J are TRBV7-9 and TRBJ2-7, with 10 bases fitting TRBD2. In germline, CDR1 is SEHNR, CDR2 FQNEAQ (reference sequence). V lost 9 bases to trimming and J lost 6 bases; unmatched junction nucleotides: 20. The CDR3 spans 17 residues. The CDR3 spells CARTLTGTSEPPLEQYF. The CDR3 nucleotides read TGTGCCAGGACCTTGACGGGGACTAGCGAGCCCCCCCTCGAGCAGTACTTC. The variable domain in full, completed from reference TRBV7-9 and TRBJ2-7, reads DTGVSQNPRHKITKRGQNVTFRCDPISEHNRLYWYRQTLGQGPEFLTYFQNEAQLEKSRLLSDRFSAERPKGSFSTLEIQRTEQGDSAMYLCARTLTGTSEPPLEQYFGPGTRLTVT.

This sequence joins TRBV11-2 and TRBJ1-6; TRBD1 is a possible D gene (5 bases). Trimming took 3 bases from V and 6 from J, leaving 12 bases between them. The CDR3 extends over 15 amino acids. Germline V CDR1 and CDR2: SGHAT, FQNNGV. CDR3 in DNA: TGTGCCAGCAGCTTGCAAGTGGGGCTTAATTCACCCCTCCACTTT. It codes for CASSLQVGLNSPLHF.

The rearrangement uses TRBV2 and TRBJ1-5, with TRBD1 identical over 7 bases. The CDR3 is 14 residues long. Germline assignment: CDR1 SNHLY and CDR2 FYNNEI. V was clipped by 6 bases and J by 3 bases; unmatched bases: 5. The CDR3 here is CASRDRSSNQPQHF. DNA of the CDR3: TGTGCCAGCAGGGACAGGAGCTCCAATCAGCCCCAGCATTTT.

This clone has a handful of counts. V gene TRBV9 combines with J gene TRBJ2-5, with TRBD2 identical over 14 bases. J lost 4 bases, V lost 4 bases, and 12 bases had no gene match. The CDR3 totals 18 residues. From germline, CDR1 is SGDLS and CDR2 YYNGEE. The CDR3 loop reads CASSIGTSGGHRRETQYF. The CDR3 DNA sequence: TGTGCCAGCAGCATCGGGACTAGCGGGGGCCACCGCAGAGAGACCCAGTACTTC.

This chain joins TRBV2 and TRBJ2-7; the D gene is possibly TRBD1 (6 bases). The CDR3 runs to 14 residues. Trimming took off 7 bases at V and 0 bases at J, with 13 bases between the two ends. From germline, CDR1 is SNHLY and CDR2 FYNNEI. CDR3 DNA sequence: TGTGCCAGCAAGGGACAAGGTAACTCCTACGAGCAGTACTTC. Protein product: CASKGQGNSYEQYF.

This chain connects TRBV5-4 to TRBJ2-2; D is perhaps TRBD2 (5 bases). Germline CDR1 reads SGHNT; CDR2 reads YYREEE (reference sequence). Trimming cost V 9 bases and J 3 bases, with 12 bases left between them. CDR3 size: 13 residues. The CDR3 DNA is TGTGCCATCAATAGCGCTTACACCGGGGAGCTGTTTTTT. Translating gives CAINSAYTGELFF.

CDR3 sequence: CASQGAHDEQYF. The DNA for the CDR3 is TGTGCCAGCCAGGGGGCCCACGACGAGCAGTACTTC. This sequence joins TRBV5-4 and TRBJ2-7, with TRBD1 matching 8 bases. Trimming removed 7 bases from V and 5 bases from J; junction bases left unmatched: 5. This CDR3 has 12 residues. Looked up from germline, CDR1 is SGHNT and CDR2 is YYREEE (reference sequence).

In DNA, the CDR3 is TGTGCCAGCAGTTTATCGAGGGGACCACAAGAGACCCAGTACTTC. It translates to CASSLSRGPQETQYF. The V and J genes are TRBV27 and TRBJ2-5, with D possibly called TRBD1 or TRBD2 (5 bases each). The CDR3 runs to 15 residues. CDR1 MNHEY and CDR2 SMNVEV come from the germline V gene (reference sequence). The V and J ends lost 0 bases and 2 bases respectively, with 10 bases between them.

The rearrangement links TRBV5-1 to TRBJ2-7; maybe TRBD2 (6 bases). The CDR3 has 14 residues. The germline gives CDR1 SGHRS, CDR2 YFSETQ. V lost 4 bases to trimming and J lost 10 bases, with 21 bases between them. The CDR3 sequence: CASSQGGVGVEQYF. The CDR3 nucleotides read TGCGCCAGCAGCCAGGGCGGGGTGGGAGTTGAACAGTACTTC.

This clone was recorded once. The CDR3 DNA is TGTGCCAGCAGCTTAGGCCCCCCCTACAATGAGCAGTTCTTC. This encodes CASSLGPPYNEQFF. The chain joins TRBV7-3 to TRBJ2-1, with no clear D. The germline V and J ends were trimmed by 2 bases and 2 bases, with 7 bases remaining between them. In germline, CDR1 is SGHTA, CDR2 FQGTGA. The CDR3 is 14 residues long.

The rearrangement uses TRBV7-9 and TRBJ2-7; 9 bases align to TRBD1. The CDR3 sequence is 16 residues long. Germline CDR1 SEHNR, CDR2 FQNEAQ (reference sequence). V was clipped by 5 bases and J by 1 base; unmatched bases: 9. This chain's CDR3 is CASSARTGEGSYEQYF. In nucleotides, the CDR3 is TGTGCCAGCAGCGCACGGACAGGGGAAGGGTCCTACGAGCAGTACTTC.

CDR3 bases: TGTGCCAGCAGTTTCTCAGGGGGCGGCGGGGAGCTGTTTTTT. This translates into CASSFSGGGGELFF. The rearrangement joins TRBV27 to TRBJ2-2; 8 bases align to TRBD1. Trimming cost V 3 bases and J 7 bases; bases outside gene matches: 4. Germline V gene lookup returns CDR1 MNHEY and CDR2 SMNVEV (reference sequence). The length of the CDR3 is 14 residues.

CDR3 protein: CASSAGTSGYSRQETQYF. The DNA of the CDR3 is TGTGCCAGCAGCGCGGGGACTAGCGGGTATTCAAGGCAAGAGACCCAGTACTTC. The chain combines TRBV9 with TRBJ2-5, with TRBD2 matching over 12 bases. V was pared by 3 bases and J by 2 bases, with 11 bases of the junction left unmatched. The CDR3 consists of 18 residues. Per the germline V gene, CDR1 is SGDLS and CDR2 is YYNGEE.

The chain carries TRBV6-1 and TRBJ1-2, with 8 bases matching TRBD1. V lost 11 bases and J lost 6; bases outside the gene matches: 11. The germline V gene has CDR1 MNHNS and CDR2 SASEGT. The CDR3 contains 13 residues. Here the CDR3 reads CAGLGQGVDGYTF. CDR3 bases: TGTGCCGGCCTCGGACAGGGAGTGGATGGCTACACCTTC.